Listed below are T cell receptor beta chains from one sample, sequenced in a study of blood T cell repertoires in COVID-19. Profiled with immunoSEQ multiplex PCR; TCRdb holds only in-frame clones, not every one. The sample records about 260,000 clones, about 85% being singletons. Sequenced sample: peripheral blood. The receptors stem from a man between 60 and 75 years old who had recovered from COVID-19. The CDR3 runs from the conserved cysteine through the conserved F or W. The D gene is left open where the match is weak. Clone size is not always given. Where it is, it says once, few, many or a class for expanded clones.

>TRBJ1-5|NA|TRBV6-2/TRBV6-3|NA
CASSPGWSSFGQPQHF
TGTGCCAGCAGCCCTGGTTGGAGTAGTTTCGGGCAGCCCCAGCATTTT
>TRBJ2-3|TRBD1|TRBV27|few
CASSLGGLRAGGLDTQYF
TGTGCCAGCAGTTTGGGCGGGTTGAGGGCAGGGGGCCTAGATACGCAGTATTTT
>TRBJ2-5|NA|TRBV15|NA
CATSSPAESGQGWEEIQETQYF
TGTGCCACCAGCAGTCCAGCAGAGTCTGGGCAGGGATGGGAAGAAATTCAAGAGACCCAGTACTTC
>TRBJ1-6|TRBD1|TRBV3-1/TRBV3-2|NA
CASSQDSRGHSPLHF
TGTGCCAGCAGCCAAGATTCCAGGGGGCATTCACCCCTCCACTTT
>TRBJ2-3|TRBD2|TRBV4-2|NA
CASSQVTGGPEDTQYF
TGTGCCAGCAGCCAAGTTACGGGGGGGCCGGAAGATACGCAGTATTTT
>TRBJ2-5|NA|TRBV5-3|NA
CARSVRETETQYF
TGTGCCAGAAGCGTCCGGGAGACAGAGACCCAGTACTTC
>TRBJ2-1|NA|TRBV18|once
CASSPPGLASGNEQFF
TGTGCCAGCTCACCACCGGGCCTAGCCTCGGGGAATGAGCAGTTCTTC
>TRBJ1-4|TRBD1|TRBV5-6|NA
CASSLTDRVELFF
TGTGCCAGCAGCTTGACAGACAGGGTTGAACTGTTTTTT
>TRBJ1-2|NA|TRBV7-8|NA
CASSPRTDGYTF
TGTGCCAGCAGCCCGCGGACAGATGGCTACACCTTC
>TRBJ2-5|NA|TRBV27|NA
CASSFSGKNEETQYF
TGTGCCAGCAGTTTCTCAGGGAAAAATGAAGAGACCCAGTACTTC